A single T cell receptor beta chain is shown here with its context. Its antigen is still unknown. Researchers prepared the TCRbeta library using unique molecular identifiers, the study reports. TCRdb passed the PCR reads through MiXCR, listing each CDR3 protein once. This sample has 200,000 to 300,000 distinct CDR3 sequences, with more than 20% found just once. These data are taken from a study of T-cell reconstitution after alpha-beta-depleted transplantation in children. Broader study findings: Hyperexpanded clones declined; after one year, newly produced T cells mostly supplied diversity. Reported findings indicate that, about two months after transplant, alpha-beta T cells came from several hundred expanded clones, which were derived from non-depleted graft cells. From surviving recipient T cells and thymic progenitors came the high day-60 TCRbeta diversity observed in some patients.

This CDR3 has 16 residues. Germline V lookup: CDR1 DFQATT, CDR2 SNEGSKA (reference sequence). V gave up 3 bases and J gave up 4 bases; unmatched junction bases: 12. The chain employs TRBV20-1 and TRBJ2-7; 10 nucleotides agree with TRBD2. The source of this sequence is a girl aged 2 to 9 with Fanconi anemia, due to receive a stem cell transplant. Sequenced here: PBMCs, sampled before TCRalphabeta/CD19-depleted stem cell transplant. This CDR3 reads CSASLGLAAAQYEQYF. The CDR3 DNA is TGCAGTGCTAGCCTCGGACTAGCGGCCGCCCAGTACGAGCAGTACTTC.